These T cell receptor beta chains were read from a single sample in a study of CD8 T cells in Susac syndrome. TCRdb reprocessed the immunoSEQ multiplex PCR reads with MiXCR, giving one entry per CDR3 protein. The sample contains over 300,000 distinct CDR3 sequences, roughly nine tenths of which appear only once. The sample was CD4+ T cells from PBMCs. These receptors all come from a human donor with multiple sclerosis. The CDR3 runs from the conserved cysteine through the conserved F or W. The D gene is left open where the match is weak. Clone size is given for some rows only: seen once, a few or many times, or a class if the clone is expanded.

cdr3_nt: TGCAGTGCTAGTCCGACAGGGGGAATCTACGAGCAGTACTTC; cdr3_aa: CSASPTGGIYEQYF; v_call: TRBV20-1; clone_size: -; j_call: TRBJ2-7; d_call: TRBD1
cdr3_nt: TGTGCCAGCAGCCGTCTCGGGGGTTCCTACAATGAGCAGTTCTTC; cdr3_aa: CASSRLGGSYNEQFF; v_call: TRBV3-1; clone_size: once; j_call: TRBJ2-1; d_call: -
cdr3_nt: TGTGCCAGCAGCTCCCCTTTTGGAAACACCATATATTTT; cdr3_aa: CASSSPFGNTIYF; v_call: TRBV7-9; clone_size: -; j_call: TRBJ1-3; d_call: -
cdr3_nt: TGCGCCAGCCTACGCGGGGGAGGGTACAATGAGCAGTTCTTC; cdr3_aa: CASLRGGGYNEQFF; v_call: TRBV5-1; clone_size: -; j_call: TRBJ2-1; d_call: TRBD2
cdr3_nt: TGTGCCAGCAGCGTAGATCCAGCGGTACCCTACAATGAGCAGTTCTTC; cdr3_aa: CASSVDPAVPYNEQFF; v_call: TRBV9; clone_size: -; j_call: TRBJ2-1; d_call: -
cdr3_nt: TGTGCCAGCGGACGGGAGTCCAAAAACATTCAGTACTTC; cdr3_aa: CASGRESKNIQYF; v_call: TRBV11-3; clone_size: -; j_call: TRBJ2-4; d_call: -
cdr3_nt: TGCGCCAGCAGCACGGGGAACTATGGCTACACCTTC; cdr3_aa: CASSTGNYGYTF; v_call: TRBV5-1; clone_size: -; j_call: TRBJ1-2; d_call: -
cdr3_nt: TGTGCCAGCAGAGACAAGACACAGGGGAATCAGCCCCAGCATTTT; cdr3_aa: CASRDKTQGNQPQHF; v_call: TRBV12-3/TRBV12-4; clone_size: -; j_call: TRBJ1-5; d_call: TRBD1
cdr3_nt: TGTGCCAGCAGCCGGGACTCCTACACAGATACGCAGTATTTT; cdr3_aa: CASSRDSYTDTQYF; v_call: TRBV7-8; clone_size: -; j_call: TRBJ2-3; d_call: -
cdr3_nt: TGTGCCACCCGAGGACGGGCTAATGAAAAACTGTTTTTT; cdr3_aa: CATRGRANEKLFF; v_call: TRBV7-9; clone_size: -; j_call: TRBJ1-4; d_call: -
cdr3_nt: TGTGCCTGGAGTGCATCTATTAGCTCCTACAATGAGCAGTTCTTC; cdr3_aa: CAWSASISSYNEQFF; v_call: TRBV30; clone_size: -; j_call: TRBJ2-1; d_call: -
cdr3_nt: TGTGCCAGCAGTCGGGACAGCGATCAGCCCCAGCATTTT; cdr3_aa: CASSRDSDQPQHF; v_call: TRBV28; clone_size: -; j_call: TRBJ1-5; d_call: TRBD1
cdr3_nt: TGTGCCAGCAGCTTAGAAGGGGCCCTGAACACTGAAGCTTTCTTT; cdr3_aa: CASSLEGALNTEAFF; v_call: TRBV7-9; clone_size: few; j_call: TRBJ1-1; d_call: -
cdr3_nt: TGTGCCAGCAGCCAAGATATGGATTCACCCCTCCACTTT; cdr3_aa: CASSQDMDSPLHF; v_call: TRBV3-1; clone_size: -; j_call: TRBJ1-6; d_call: -
cdr3_nt: TGTGCCAGCTCACCCGGACAGGCTAATTCACCCCTCCACTTT; cdr3_aa: CASSPGQANSPLHF; v_call: TRBV18; clone_size: -; j_call: TRBJ1-6; d_call: TRBD1
cdr3_nt: TGTGCCAGCAGCCAAGATCGCCGGGATCGGTTTGCTTTCTTT; cdr3_aa: CASSQDRRDRFAFF; v_call: TRBV4-2; clone_size: -; j_call: TRBJ1-1; d_call: -
cdr3_nt: TGTGCCAGTAGTACCTCAGGGATTCACAATCAGCCCCAGCATTTT; cdr3_aa: CASSTSGIHNQPQHF; v_call: TRBV19; clone_size: once; j_call: TRBJ1-5; d_call: -
cdr3_nt: TGCAGCGGATCGGACAGTCACTACGAGCAGTACTTC; cdr3_aa: CSGSDSHYEQYF; v_call: TRBV29-1; clone_size: -; j_call: TRBJ2-7; d_call: -
cdr3_nt: TGTGCCAGCAGCCTCGGACTAGCGGGAGGGGCTCGTCAAGAGACCCAGTACTTC; cdr3_aa: CASSLGLAGGARQETQYF; v_call: TRBV7-2; clone_size: once; j_call: TRBJ2-5; d_call: TRBD2
cdr3_nt: TGTGCCAGCTCCCCAGAGGGACAGGGAGGGCTGGAAGCTTTCTTT; cdr3_aa: CASSPEGQGGLEAFF; v_call: TRBV18; clone_size: -; j_call: TRBJ1-1; d_call: TRBD1
cdr3_nt: TGCAGCGCCCGGACAGGGCGCACCGGGGAGCTGTTTTTT; cdr3_aa: CSARTGRTGELFF; v_call: TRBV29-1; clone_size: -; j_call: TRBJ2-2; d_call: TRBD1
cdr3_nt: TGTGCCAGCAGCGAGAGGCGGGCCTCAGCGGCGCAGTATTTT; cdr3_aa: CASSERRASAAQYF; v_call: TRBV9; clone_size: -; j_call: TRBJ2-3; d_call: -
cdr3_nt: TGTGCCAGCAGCTTAAGCGGGAGTCAGGGGGAGACCCAGTACTTC; cdr3_aa: CASSLSGSQGETQYF; v_call: TRBV7-9; clone_size: -; j_call: TRBJ2-5; d_call: TRBD2
cdr3_nt: TGCGCCAGCAGCTTGGTACGGATTTCGGAGACCCAGTACTTC; cdr3_aa: CASSLVRISETQYF; v_call: TRBV5-1; clone_size: -; j_call: TRBJ2-5; d_call: -
cdr3_nt: TGTGCCAGCAGCTTAGGAGTAGTTAGGGATGAGCAGTTCTTC; cdr3_aa: CASSLGVVRDEQFF; v_call: TRBV7-9; clone_size: -; j_call: TRBJ2-1; d_call: -